One sample yielded the 16 T cell receptor beta chains listed below, sequenced in a study of blood T cell repertoires in COVID-19. Clones were sequenced by immunoSEQ multiplex PCR, and TCRdb holds only the in-frame ones, with some missing. This sample carries about 160,000 clones, approximately 80% of them seen once, and the ten largest clones take 8% to 9.5%. Sequenced sample: peripheral blood. The source of these receptors is a man aged 60 to 69 with acute or convalescent COVID-19.

V usage is TRBV6-5 and J usage is TRBJ1-1; 10 nucleotides agree with TRBD1. Unmatched junction bases numbered 2, after V lost 0 bases and J lost 7 bases. CDR3 length: 14 residues. The germline V gene encodes CDR1 MNHEY and CDR2 SVGAGI. DNA for the CDR3: TGTGCCAGCAGTTACTCGAGGGACAGGGGTGAAGCTTTCTTT. It translates to CASSYSRDRGEAFF.

On this clone: Its ends do not fully match the called genes, so a read error is possible. CDR3 nucleotides: TGTGCCAGCAGCGTAGCGGGGGCCCAAGAGACCCAGTACTTC. It specifies CASSVAGAQETQYF. V and J are TRBV7-9 and TRBJ2-5, with 9 bases aligning to TRBD2. The CDR3 covers 14 residues. Germline V gene sequence: CDR1 SEHNR, CDR2 FQNEAQ (reference sequence).

This sequence joins TRBV10-3 and TRBJ2-5; 12 bases agree with TRBD2. Looked up from germline, CDR1 is ENHRY and CDR2 is SYGVKD. This CDR3 comprises 15 residues. V shed 4 bases and J 3 bases; nucleotides not matched to a gene: 3. The CDR3 spells CAISGRLAGEETQYF. DNA for the CDR3: TGTGCCATCAGTGGTAGACTAGCGGGGGAAGAGACCCAGTACTTC.

The chain recombines TRBV5-6 with TRBJ2-3; 7 bases agree with TRBD2. Germline V gene sequence: CDR1 SGHDT, CDR2 YYEEEE. The CDR3 spans 18 residues. V lost 0 bases, J lost 0 bases, and 10 bases stayed unmatched. Here the CDR3 DNA reads TGTGCCAGCAGCTTGGATGATTTCCGGGACTACAGCACAGATACGCAGTATTTT. Protein sequence: CASSLDDFRDYSTDTQYF.

This sequence joins TRBV15 and TRBJ1-1; no clear D. This CDR3 is 13 amino acids long. Trimming left V 0 bases short and J 5 bases short, with 7 bases between. Germline V gene lookup returns CDR1 LNHNV and CDR2 YYDKDF (reference sequence). The CDR3 is CATSRDVRTEAFF. The CDR3 DNA follows: TGTGCCACCAGCAGAGATGTACGGACTGAAGCTTTCTTT.

The chain links TRBV11-2 to TRBJ1-2; the D gene is possibly TRBD1 (6 bases). Trimming left V 5 bases short and J 3 bases short, with 13 bases between. Germline V lookup: CDR1 SGHAT, CDR2 FQNNGV. The CDR3 loop spans 14 amino acids. Written as DNA, the CDR3 is TGTGCCAGCAGCCGAATGACAGGAGACTATGGCTACACCTTC. Amino acid sequence: CASSRMTGDYGYTF.

This clone has only one observation. The V call is TRBV29-1, the J call TRBJ2-2; 7 nucleotides line up with TRBD1. Germline assignment: CDR1 SQVTM and CDR2 ANQGSEA. The CDR3 sequence is 14 residues long. Trimming at V came to 7 bases and at J to 0 bases, leaving 5 bases not matched to a gene. Here the CDR3 reads CSASRGSNTGELFF. The CDR3 bases are TGCAGCGCCAGCAGGGGGTCGAACACCGGGGAGCTGTTTTTT.

V is TRBV5-4 and J is TRBJ1-2; 9 positions match TRBD1. Per germline, CDR1 SGHNT and CDR2 YYREEE (reference sequence). The CDR3 runs to 14 residues. V shed 4 bases, J shed 8 bases, and the junction held 9 bases outside the gene matches. Here the CDR3 DNA reads TGTGCCAGCAGCAAACCCGGGACAGGGAAAGGCTACACCTTC. It codes for CASSKPGTGKGYTF. Filled out from reference TRBV5-4 and TRBJ1-2, the complete variable domain reads ETGVTQSPTHLIKTRGQQVTLRCSSQSGHNTVSWYQQALGQGPQFIFQYYREEENGRGNFPPRFSGLQFPNYSSELNVNALELDDSALYLCASSKPGTGKGYTFGSGTRLTVV.

The chain uses TRBV5-8 and TRBJ2-7; D possibly corresponds to TRBD1 (5 bases). This CDR3 spans 13 amino acids. Germline CDR1 SGHTS, CDR2 YDEGEE. The V and J ends lost 1 base and 5 bases respectively, with 10 bases between them. Written as DNA, the CDR3 is TGTGCCAGCAGCTTGTTCAGGGTCAACGAGCAGTACTTC. This translates into CASSLFRVNEQYF.

The V gene is TRBV5-1, the J gene TRBJ2-7; 9 bases agree with TRBD1. Germline V gene sequence: CDR1 SGHRS, CDR2 YFSETQ. V was clipped by 8 bases and J by 4 bases; unmatched bases: 13. This CDR3 is built from 15 residues. CDR3 sequence: CASRLSGQGLYEQYF. The CDR3 nucleotides read TGCGCCAGTCGCCTGTCCGGACAGGGGTTATACGAGCAGTACTTC.

V is TRBV7-2 and J is TRBJ1-6, with a weak D call TRBD1 (6 bases). With 6 bases removed from V and 7 bases from J, the gap between germline ends came to 13 bases. CDR1 and CDR2 (germline): SGHTA, FQGNSA. This CDR3 spans 14 amino acids. In DNA, the CDR3 is TGTGCCAGCAGTCAGGGGCGGAGCAATTCACCCCTCCACTTT. This codes for CASSQGRSNSPLHF.

This clone came up once. The chain joins TRBV14 to TRBJ2-1; possibly TRBD2 for D (5 bases). Germline CDR1 and CDR2: SGHDN and FVKESK. V lost 3 bases to trimming and J lost 9 bases, with 9 bases between them. The CDR3 contains 12 residues. This chain's CDR3 is CASSQEVVEQFF. As DNA, the CDR3 is TGTGCCAGCAGCCAGGAGGTGGTTGAGCAGTTCTTC.

The rearrangement links TRBV6-6 to TRBJ2-3; tentatively, D is TRBD2 (5 bases). The germline CDR1 and CDR2 sequences are MNHNY and SVGAGI (reference sequence). Trimming left V 1 base short and J 4 bases short, with 6 bases between. CDR3 length: 13 amino acids. CDR3 bases: TGTGCCAGCAGTTACTGGGGAGCAGATACGCAGTATTTT. Translating it yields CASSYWGADTQYF.

The rearrangement links TRBV27 to TRBJ2-7; D possibly corresponds to TRBD1 (6 bases). Germline assignment: CDR1 MNHEY and CDR2 SMNVEV (reference sequence). CDR3 length: 14 residues. Deletions cut 7 bases from V and 1 base from J, with 14 bases between. The DNA for the CDR3 is TGTGCCAGCAAGGAACAGGGCGCATCCTACGAGCAGTACTTC. The encoded protein is CASKEQGASYEQYF.

The V and J genes are TRBV24-1 and TRBJ2-3; D perhaps matches TRBD2 (5 bases). Germline loops: CDR1 KGHDR, CDR2 SFDVKD. The CDR3 consists of 15 residues. Between the trimmed V and J ends, which lost 3 bases and 4 bases, there was a span of 13 bases. CDR3 sequence (DNA): TGTGCCACCAGTGATGATACTAGAAGGCCAGATACGCAGTATTTT. Translating it yields CATSDDTRRPDTQYF.

This chain connects TRBV7-2 to TRBJ1-1; TRBD1 agrees at 8 bases. CDR3 length: 18 amino acids. CDR1 is SGHTA, CDR2 FQGNSA, per germline. After removal of 4 bases from V and 0 bases from J, the junction contained 13 bases not matched to a gene. DNA for the CDR3: TGTGCCAGCAGCTATTCCCGGGACAGGCTAACTCTGAACACTGAAGCTTTCTTT. This encodes CASSYSRDRLTLNTEAFF.